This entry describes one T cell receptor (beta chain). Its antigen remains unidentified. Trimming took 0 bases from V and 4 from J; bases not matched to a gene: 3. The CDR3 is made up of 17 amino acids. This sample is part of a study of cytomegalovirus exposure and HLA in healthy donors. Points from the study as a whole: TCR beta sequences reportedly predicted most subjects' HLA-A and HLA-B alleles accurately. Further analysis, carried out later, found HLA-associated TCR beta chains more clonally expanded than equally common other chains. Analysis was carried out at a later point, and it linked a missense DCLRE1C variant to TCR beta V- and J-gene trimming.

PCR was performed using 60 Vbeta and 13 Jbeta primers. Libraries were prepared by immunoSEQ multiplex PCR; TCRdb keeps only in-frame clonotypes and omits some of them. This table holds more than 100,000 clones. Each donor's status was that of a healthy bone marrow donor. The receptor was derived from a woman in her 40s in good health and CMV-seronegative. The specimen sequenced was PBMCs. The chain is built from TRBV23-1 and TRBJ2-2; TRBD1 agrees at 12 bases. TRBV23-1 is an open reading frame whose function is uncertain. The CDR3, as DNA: TGCGCCAGCAGTCAATCGCGGGACAGGGGGCTCACCGGGGAGCTGTTTTTT. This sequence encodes CASSQSRDRGLTGELFF.